By proportion, the clone carrying this TCR beta chain is medium-sized. What it recognizes is unknown. These data come from a study of HIV-infected patients and healthy controls. General study points: Compared with healthy controls, HIV-infected patients showed less CDR3 sharing between individuals. MAIT alpha-chain CDR3s were frequent in healthy controls, depleted in HIV+.

Trimming stripped 2 bases from V and 4 bases from J, with 9 bases between. The CDR3 has 14 amino acids. cDNA was made from approximately 500 ng RNA using alpha and beta constant primers. Separate chain-specific third strand synthesis with multiplexing indices produced the alpha and beta libraries. All rearrangements within a chain used one primer pair; cDNA molecules carried barcodes. One entry per CDR3 protein results from TCRdb running MiXCR on the 5' RACE reads. This table has about 13,000 distinct CDR3 sequences, approximately 10% appearing once. No cell fractionation was done, so the repertoire covers all unsorted peripheral blood T cells.

The chain carries TRBV12-3 or TRBV12-4 and TRBJ1-5; D possibly corresponds to TRBD1 (5 bases). The sequenced sample was blood. The clonotype comes from an adult in good health. The CDR3 sequence is CASSLSTGNQPQHF. CDR3 coding DNA: TGTGCCAGCAGTTTAAGTACAGGTAATCAGCCCCAGCATTTT.